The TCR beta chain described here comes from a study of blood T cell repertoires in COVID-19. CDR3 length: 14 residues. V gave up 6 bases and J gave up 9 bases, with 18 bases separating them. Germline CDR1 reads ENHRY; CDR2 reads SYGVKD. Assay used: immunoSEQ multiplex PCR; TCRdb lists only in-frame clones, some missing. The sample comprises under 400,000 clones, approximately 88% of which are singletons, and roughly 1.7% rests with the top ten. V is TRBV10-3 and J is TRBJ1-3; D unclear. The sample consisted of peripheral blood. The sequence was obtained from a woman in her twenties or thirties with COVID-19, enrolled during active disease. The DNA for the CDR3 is TGTGCCATCAGCACCGAACAGAGCTCTGGCACCATATATTTT. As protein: CAISTEQSSGTIYF.